This TCR beta chain was captured by sequencing in a study of immune evolution from preneoplasia to lung adenocarcinoma. TCRdb keeps only in-frame clones here, not all; method: immunoSEQ multiplex PCR. This table holds approximately 7,500 clones, over 60% found once. V was cut by 4 bases and J by 0 bases, with 13 bases left in between. Germline-derived CDR1 and CDR2 are SGHNT and YYREEE (reference sequence). This CDR3 has 15 residues. The sample taken for sequencing was FFPE invasive lung adenocarcinoma tissue. The gene calls are TRBV5-4 and TRBJ1-1; D unclear. The TCR sequence derives from a person aged 40 to 50 with lung adenocarcinoma. CDR3 sequence (DNA): TGTGCCAGCAGCCTGGCACTTAGTATGAACACTGAAGCTTTCTTT. It codes for CASSLALSMNTEAFF. Based on the CDR3 plus reference TRBV5-4 and TRBJ1-1, the full variable domain is ETGVTQSPTHLIKTRGQQVTLRCSSQSGHNTVSWYQQALGQGPQFIFQYYREEENGRGNFPPRFSGLQFPNYSSELNVNALELDDSALYLCASSLALSMNTEAFFGQGTRLTVV.